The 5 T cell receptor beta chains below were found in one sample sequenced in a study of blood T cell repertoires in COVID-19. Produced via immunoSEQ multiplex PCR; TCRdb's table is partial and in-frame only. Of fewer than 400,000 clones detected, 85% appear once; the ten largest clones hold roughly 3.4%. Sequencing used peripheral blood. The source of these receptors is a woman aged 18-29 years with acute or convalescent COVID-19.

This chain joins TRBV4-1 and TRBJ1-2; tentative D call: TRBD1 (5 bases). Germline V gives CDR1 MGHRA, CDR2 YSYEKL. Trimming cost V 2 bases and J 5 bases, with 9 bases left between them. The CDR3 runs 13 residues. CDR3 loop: CASSQIGDYGYTF. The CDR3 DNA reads TGCGCCAGCAGCCAAATAGGGGATTATGGCTACACCTTC.

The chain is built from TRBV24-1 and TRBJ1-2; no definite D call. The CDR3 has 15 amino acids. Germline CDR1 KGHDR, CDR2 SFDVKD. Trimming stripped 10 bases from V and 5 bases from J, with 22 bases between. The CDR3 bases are TGTGCCACTAAAAAAACAGCGGACGGAAATTATGGCTACACCTTC. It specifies CATKKTADGNYGYTF.

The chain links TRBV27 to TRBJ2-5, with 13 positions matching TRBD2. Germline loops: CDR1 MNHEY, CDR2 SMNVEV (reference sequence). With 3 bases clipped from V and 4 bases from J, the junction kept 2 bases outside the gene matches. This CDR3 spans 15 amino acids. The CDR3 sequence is CASSFTSGRAETQYF. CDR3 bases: TGTGCCAGCAGTTTCACTAGCGGGAGGGCAGAGACCCAGTACTTC.

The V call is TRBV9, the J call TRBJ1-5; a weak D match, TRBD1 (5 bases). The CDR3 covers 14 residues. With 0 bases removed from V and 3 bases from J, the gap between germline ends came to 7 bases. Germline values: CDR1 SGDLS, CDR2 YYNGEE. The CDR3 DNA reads TGTGCCAGCAGCGTAGGGACATTCAATCAGCCCCAGCATTTT. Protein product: CASSVGTFNQPQHF.

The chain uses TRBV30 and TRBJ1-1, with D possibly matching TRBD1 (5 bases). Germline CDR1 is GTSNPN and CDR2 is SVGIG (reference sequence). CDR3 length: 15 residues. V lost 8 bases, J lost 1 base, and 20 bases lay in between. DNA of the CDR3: TGTGCCCGAAACTCGGGTGGGGGGACGAACACTGAAGCTTTCTTT. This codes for CARNSGGGTNTEAFF.